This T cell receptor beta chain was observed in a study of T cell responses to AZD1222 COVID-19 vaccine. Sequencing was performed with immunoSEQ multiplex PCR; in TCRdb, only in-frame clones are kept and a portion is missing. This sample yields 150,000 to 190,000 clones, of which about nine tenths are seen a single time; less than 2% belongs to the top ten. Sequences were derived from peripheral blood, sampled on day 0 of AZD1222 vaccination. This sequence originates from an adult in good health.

CDR3 DNA: TGCGCCAGCAGCCAAGGTAAAGACAGTCCAGATGACCAAGAGACCCAGTACTTC. Protein product: CASSQGKDSPDDQETQYF. The rearrangement links TRBV4-1 to TRBJ2-5, with D possibly being TRBD1 (5 bases). Looked up from germline, CDR1 is MGHRA and CDR2 is YSYEKL. The CDR3 is made up of 18 amino acids. V lost 1 base, J lost 0 bases, and 18 bases lay in between.